The clone carrying this T cell receptor beta chain was detected only a few times. MiXCR, run by TCRdb on the 5' RACE reads, gives a single entry per CDR3 protein. The table includes 450,000 or so distinct CDR3 sequences, about 23% detected once. V trimming: 4 bases; J trimming: 3 bases; junction bases outside the gene matches: 5. From germline, CDR1 is SGHRS and CDR2 YFSETQ. The length of the CDR3 is 15 residues. These data are taken from a study of T-cell memory formation after mild COVID-19. Sequences were obtained from PBMCs or a T cell subset sorted from them (not recorded which). The sequence derives from an adult woman who had mild COVID-19 (a few samples of this study predate the infection). Cell type and time point are not known. The chain recombines TRBV5-1 with TRBJ2-2; 8 bases map to TRBD1. CDR3 sequence reads: CASSRQGTDTGELFF. Written as DNA, the CDR3 is TGCGCCAGCAGCAGACAGGGGACGGACACCGGGGAGCTGTTTTTT.